This T cell receptor beta chain was obtained from a study of T cells in Graves' hyperthyroidism and ophthalmopathy. TCR beta CDR3 regions were amplified from RNA. First-round RT-PCR with HTBI primers amplified the TCR CDR3 region. Each CDR3 protein gets one entry after TCRdb re-called the multiplex PCR reads with MiXCR. The data show approximately 610,000 distinct CDR3 sequences, over 15% seen once. Trimming stripped 3 bases from V and 4 bases from J, with 10 bases between. The germline V gene encodes CDR1 SGHRS and CDR2 YFSETQ. The CDR3 totals 14 residues. The sequenced sample consisted of blood. This clonotype originated in a woman aged 18-30 years with Graves' hyperthyroidism. J is TRBJ1-4 and V is TRBV5-1; D remains unclear. The CDR3 is CASSSGVGNEKLFF. CDR3 DNA: TGCGCCAGCAGCTCGGGAGTCGGTAATGAAAAACTGTTTTTT.